This is a list of T cell receptor beta chains from one sample in a study of T cell changes during pregnancy in multiple sclerosis. Sequencing used immunoSEQ multiplex PCR; TCRdb keeps in-frame clones, though not all of them. In the table there are approximately 79,000 clones, 90% to 95% of which are singletons. The material was CD4+ T cells from peripheral blood mononuclear cells, obtained before pregnancy. The receptors derive from a female donor with multiple sclerosis, enrolled in a pregnancy study. CDR3s include the opening cysteine and the closing phenylalanine or tryptophan. D genes are given only for firm matches. Expanded clones are given a class, and other clones once, few, many or no size at all.

cdr3_length	clone_size	v_call	d_call	j_call	cdr3_aa	cdr3_nt
14	.	TRBV18	.	TRBJ1-4	CASSGQSSREKLFF	TGTGCCAGCTCCGGACAGAGTTCTCGAGAAAAACTGTTTTTT
17	.	TRBV10-2	TRBD2	TRBJ2-2	CASSSGTSGRRTGELFF	TGCGCCAGCAGCTCCGGGACTAGCGGGAGAAGGACCGGGGAGCTGTTTTTT
15	.	TRBV7-6	TRBD2	TRBJ2-1	CASSSLAGGGNEQFF	TGTGCCAGCAGCTCCCTAGCGGGAGGTGGGAATGAGCAGTTCTTC
16	.	TRBV7-2	TRBD1	TRBJ1-1	CASSLVIWDRNTEAFF	TGTGCCAGCAGCTTAGTCATTTGGGACAGGAACACTGAAGCTTTCTTT
15	.	TRBV15	.	TRBJ2-5	CATSRPSGARETQYF	TGTGCCACCAGCAGACCTTCAGGGGCGAGGGAGACCCAGTACTTC
11	.	TRBV5-1	TRBD1	TRBJ2-5	CASRQGETQYF	TGCGCCAGCAGACAGGGGGAGACCCAGTACTTC
15	once	TRBV5-1	TRBD2	TRBJ2-7	CASSLLAGEPYEQYF	TGCGCCAGCAGCCTACTAGCGGGGGAGCCCTACGAGCAGTACTTC
19	.	TRBV6-1	TRBD1	TRBJ1-5	CASSDPETGGLMRNQPQHF	TGTGCCAGCAGTGACCCAGAGACAGGGGGTTTAATGCGAAATCAGCCCCAGCATTTT
16	once	TRBV10-3	.	TRBJ2-1	CAISNSGTFTYNEQFF	TGTGCCATCAGCAATTCCGGGACTTTCACCTACAATGAGCAGTTCTTC
14	.	TRBV11-2	.	TRBJ2-2	CASSLRGGPGELFF	TGTGCCAGCAGCTTAAGGGGAGGTCCCGGGGAGCTGTTTTTT
17	.	TRBV4-2	.	TRBJ1-2	CASSQQFRDPTPYGYTF	TGTGCCAGCAGCCAACAATTCCGGGATCCTACCCCCTATGGCTACACCTTC